One sample yielded the 23 T cell receptor beta chains listed below, sequenced in a study of relationships among human T cell subsets. The T cell receptor alpha and beta CDR3 regions were amplified from mRNA by semiquantitative ARM-PCR. ARM-PCR used tagged nested gene-specific primers, then communal superprimers for exponential amplification. MiXCR, applied by TCRdb to the multiplex PCR reads, yields one record per CDR3 protein. The sample records 2,000 to 3,000 distinct CDR3 sequences, around 40% being singletons. Sequencing input: activated T cells sorted from blood. The subset denotes: CD45RA-RO-CD69+ activated T cells. All receptors derive from a man aged 40-49 years in good health.

The chain joins TRBV12-3 or TRBV12-4 to TRBJ2-3; TRBD2 matches 7 bases. This CDR3 spans 16 amino acids. V gave up 6 bases and J gave up 3 bases; unmatched junction bases: 12. CDR3 sequence: CASRPGGAGRTDTQYF. The CDR3 region has the DNA TGTGCCAGCAGGCCCGGAGGAGCGGGAAGGACAGATACGCAGTATTTT.

By sample share, this clonotype is large (0.1 to 1%). J is TRBJ2-7 and V is TRBV11-2; D remains unclear. There are 13 residues in the CDR3. Trimming shortened V by 4 bases and J by 6 bases, and 13 bases separated the two germline ends. Germline V lookup: CDR1 SGHAT, CDR2 FQNNGV. The CDR3 DNA sequence: TGTGCCAGCAGCTCGGGTTCGCTTTTCGAGCAGTACTTC. This gives the protein CASSSGSLFEQYF.

This chain links TRBV6-5 with TRBJ2-1; 7 bases line up with TRBD2. V trimming: 6 bases; J trimming: 8 bases; junction bases outside the gene matches: 7. This CDR3 has 13 residues. The V gene's germline CDR1 is MNHEY and CDR2 SVGAGI. The CDR3 loop is CASSGGLEYEQFF. The CDR3 nucleotides are TGTGCCAGCAGCGGCGGACTAGAATATGAGCAGTTCTTC.

The chain couples TRBV27 to TRBJ2-7; maybe TRBD1 (6 bases). Germline V gene lookup returns CDR1 MNHEY and CDR2 SMNVEV (reference sequence). Trimming stripped 5 bases from V and 4 bases from J, with 6 bases between. The CDR3 is made up of 11 amino acids. This CDR3 reads CASSQGYEQYF. The DNA of the CDR3 is TGTGCCAGCAGTCAGGGGTACGAGCAGTACTTC.

As concerns this clonotype: One junction end does not reproduce the germline sequence, and a read error may be involved. The chain combines TRBV11-2 with TRBJ2-7; 14 bases are shared with TRBD2. Germline V gives CDR1 SGHAT, CDR2 FQNNGV. This CDR3 is 15 amino acids long. In DNA form, the CDR3 reads TGCGCCAGCAGCCCTGGGACTAGCGGGAGTCTCGAGCAGTACTTC. It is translated as CASSPGTSGSLEQYF.

This clonotype occurred a few times. V and J are TRBV29-1 and TRBJ1-2, with D unresolved. The length of the CDR3 is 13 residues. Germline values: CDR1 SQVTM, CDR2 ANQGSEA. Trimming took 4 bases from V and 6 from J, leaving 15 bases between them. CDR3 residues: CSVVYGLEDGYTF. The CDR3 coding sequence is TGCAGCGTTGTATATGGGTTGGAAGATGGCTACACCTTC.

The rearrangement links TRBV4-2 to TRBJ2-3; D is uncertain. With 4 bases removed from V and 4 bases from J, the gap between germline ends came to 12 bases. The germline CDR1 and CDR2 sequences are LGHNA and YNFKEQ. The CDR3 loop spans 14 amino acids. The CDR3 loop reads CASSPGPVADTQYF. CDR3 nucleotide sequence: TGTGCCAGCAGCCCTGGCCCGGTCGCAGATACGCAGTATTTT.

The V gene is TRBV7-9, the J gene TRBJ1-1; the D is unclear. CDR1 SEHNR and CDR2 FQNEAQ come from the germline V gene (reference sequence). The CDR3 totals 12 residues. V gave up 5 bases and J gave up 7 bases, with 11 bases separating them. The CDR3 bases are TGTGCCAGCAGCCCCCTCGATGTTGAAGCTTTCTTT. It codes for CASSPLDVEAFF.

This chain connects TRBV7-8 to TRBJ1-5; D unresolved. This CDR3 comprises 12 residues. The V gene lost 5 bases and the J gene lost 3 bases, with 5 bases spanning the gap. CDR1 SGHVS and CDR2 FQNEAQ come from the germline V gene. The CDR3 sequence: CASSPANQPQHF. DNA for the CDR3: TGTGCCAGCAGCCCGGCCAATCAGCCCCAGCATTTT. Full variable domain (rest looked up from reference TRBV7-8 and TRBJ1-5): GAGVSQSPRYKVAKRGQDVALRCDPISGHVSLFWYQQALGQGPEFLTYFQNEAQLDKSGLPSDRFFAERPEGSVSTLKIQRTQQEDSAVYLCASSPANQPQHFGDGTRLSIL.

The V gene is TRBV7-6, the J gene TRBJ2-7, with a weak D call TRBD2 (5 bases). Germline V gene lookup returns CDR1 SGHVS and CDR2 FNYEAQ. V gave up 5 bases and J gave up 1 base, with 9 bases separating them. There are 13 residues in the CDR3. The CDR3 DNA is TGTGCCAGCAGCCCAGGAGGTTCCTACGAGCAGTACTTC. This sequence encodes CASSPGGSYEQYF.

This clonotype has just one count. The genes are TRBV6-2 or TRBV6-3 and TRBJ1-2; weak D call: TRBD1 (6 bases). Germline V CDR1 and CDR2: MNHEY, SVGEGT. V lost 5 bases and J lost 8, with 21 bases in between. The CDR3 consists of 15 residues. The CDR3 is CASSRLQNREGGYTF. In DNA, the CDR3 is TGTGCCAGCAGTCGCCTACAGAACAGGGAGGGAGGCTACACCTTC.

This rearrangement joins TRBV27 to TRBJ2-4, with D possibly matching TRBD2 (5 bases). The CDR3 sequence is 13 residues long. Trimming cost V 4 bases and J 8 bases, with 12 bases left between them. Germline V gene lookup returns CDR1 MNHEY and CDR2 SMNVEV (reference sequence). CDR3 sequence (DNA): TGTGCCAGCAGTTCCGGGATCCGGGACATTCAGTACTTC. This encodes CASSSGIRDIQYF.

The chain has TRBV6-1 and TRBJ2-7; D is possibly TRBD2 (6 bases). V was cut by 8 bases and J by 3 bases, with 8 bases left in between. Germline V gene data show CDR1 as MNHNS and CDR2 as SASEGT. The CDR3 spans 11 residues. The CDR3 coding sequence is TGTGCCAGCGGGGGACTCTACGAGCAGTACTTC. Protein sequence: CASGGLYEQYF.

This clonotype was counted a few times. The genes are TRBV20-1 and TRBJ2-1; 15 bases match TRBD2. Germline CDR1 and CDR2: DFQATT and SNEGSKA (reference sequence). The CDR3 spans 18 residues. The ends lost 5 bases at V and 0 bases at J; junction bases unmatched: 8. This CDR3 reads CSAGGLAGGLLSYNEQFF. The CDR3 nucleotides are TGCAGTGCTGGGGGACTAGCGGGGGGCCTCCTCTCCTACAATGAGCAGTTCTTC.

This chain uses TRBV11-2 with TRBJ1-1; the D is unclear. Trimming removed 1 base at V and 11 bases at J, with 8 bases between. The CDR3 contains 11 residues. CDR1 and CDR2 (germline): SGHAT, FQNNGV. CDR3 amino acids: CASSLGWYAFF. DNA of the CDR3: TGTGCCAGCAGCTTAGGATGGTACGCTTTCTTT.

This clonotype has more than one count but fewer than ten. The chain links TRBV20-1 to TRBJ1-3; a possible D gene is TRBD1 (6 bases). The CDR3 is made up of 13 amino acids. Trimming took 4 bases from V and 4 from J, leaving 11 bases between them. Germline V gives CDR1 DFQATT, CDR2 SNEGSKA (reference sequence). CDR3 sequence reads: CSATGAFGNTIYF. In nucleotides, the CDR3 is TGCAGTGCTACGGGGGCGTTCGGAAACACCATATATTTT.

V is TRBV4-2 and J is TRBJ2-1; unclear D gene. Trimming took off 0 bases at V and 3 bases at J, with 9 bases between the two ends. The CDR3 is 15 residues long. Per the germline V gene, CDR1 is LGHNA and CDR2 is YNFKEQ. The chain's CDR3 is CASSQDALNYNEQFF. The CDR3 coding sequence is TGTGCCAGCAGCCAAGATGCCTTGAACTACAATGAGCAGTTCTTC.

This clonotype was picked up a small number of times. The chain links TRBV30 to TRBJ2-7; TRBD2 matches 11 bases. CDR3 size: 12 residues. Germline V lookup: CDR1 GTSNPN, CDR2 SVGIG (reference sequence). The trim removed 5 bases at V and 7 bases at J, leaving 4 bases unmatched. CDR3 nucleotide sequence: TGTGCCTGGGGACTAGCGGGTGCGGAGCAGTACTTC. Encoded protein: CAWGLAGAEQYF.

The chain combines TRBV7-9 with TRBJ2-7, with D possibly TRBD2 on 6 matching bases. V was pared by 3 bases and J by 2 bases, with 11 bases between. This CDR3 is 14 amino acids long. CDR1 and CDR2 (germline): SEHNR, FQNEAQ (reference sequence). The DNA for the CDR3 is TGTGCCAGCAGCTTTGGGGGGTCCGCCTACGAGCAGTACTTC. This translates into CASSFGGSAYEQYF.

The CDR3 is CATAGTTNEKLFF. In nucleotides, the CDR3 is TGTGCCACCGCAGGTACAACTAATGAAAAACTGTTTTTT. The V gene is TRBV10-3, the J gene TRBJ1-4, with unresolved D. The length of the CDR3 is 13 residues. Germline loops: CDR1 ENHRY, CDR2 SYGVKD. V lost 10 bases and J 0 bases, leaving 9 bases between the germline ends.

V gene TRBV10-2 combines with J gene TRBJ1-1; the D is unclear. V lost 6 bases and J 1 base, leaving 9 bases between the germline ends. Germline CDR1 is WSHSY and CDR2 is SAAADI. This CDR3 comprises 13 residues. The CDR3 reads CASRYAGNTEAFF. The CDR3 DNA is TGCGCCAGCAGATACGCAGGGAACACTGAAGCTTTCTTT.

The table lists this clonotype with a few counts. The chain carries TRBV7-9 and TRBJ2-3, with D perhaps matching TRBD1 (8 bases). Germline values: CDR1 SEHNR, CDR2 FQNEAQ (reference sequence). The CDR3 is 16 residues long. V shed 5 bases and J shed 5 bases, with 20 bases lying between them. For the CDR3, the DNA is TGTGCCAGCAGCCCGACAGGGGCCGCGGGGGAAGATACGCAGTATTTT. As protein: CASSPTGAAGEDTQYF.

There are a few counts of this clonotype. V and J are TRBV25-1 and TRBJ2-7; 10 nucleotides agree with TRBD2. CDR3 length: 17 residues. The germline gives CDR1 MGHDK, CDR2 SYGVNS. J lost 4 bases, V lost 7 bases, and 16 bases had no gene match. CDR3 in DNA: TGTGCCAGCACTCGGCCTCTAGCGGGGGCAGGTGGTTACGAGCAGTACTTC. Translating gives CASTRPLAGAGGYEQYF.